Below are 20 T cell receptor beta chains sequenced from a single sample in a study of cytomegalovirus exposure and HLA in healthy donors. Vbeta (60) and Jbeta (13) primers were used in the PCR. The repertoire was sequenced with immunoSEQ multiplex PCR; TCRdb's copy has only in-frame clones and lacks some. Here the sample spans 150,000 to 200,000 clones, 70% to 90% being singletons. Sequenced: PBMCs. The receptors derive from a man in his late teens or twenties in good health and CMV-seropositive.

V is TRBV4-3 and J is TRBJ1-1, with a weak D call TRBD1 (5 bases). The CDR3 sequence is 17 residues long. CDR1 is LGHNA, CDR2 YSLEER, per germline. V shed 4 bases and J shed 4 bases, with 22 bases lying between them. The CDR3 spells CASSPEVGLRGGTEAFF. The CDR3 coding sequence is TGCGCCAGCAGCCCGGAAGTGGGACTTCGGGGGGGCACTGAAGCTTTCTTT.

The chain uses TRBV5-4 and TRBJ2-2, with 13 bases matching TRBD2. The CDR3 length is 17 residues. Germline loops: CDR1 SGHNT, CDR2 YYREEE (reference sequence). The V and J ends lost 2 bases and 5 bases, in that order; junction bases with no gene match: 6. CDR3 loop: CASSLPGLAGRTGELFF. The DNA for the CDR3 is TGTGCCAGCAGCTTACCGGGACTAGCGGGGAGGACCGGGGAGCTGTTTTTT.

The chain links TRBV5-1 to TRBJ1-1, with D possibly matching TRBD1 (5 bases). Deletions cut 0 bases from V and 6 bases from J, with 12 bases between. The CDR3 runs 14 residues. In germline, CDR1 is SGHRS, CDR2 YFSETQ. The CDR3 protein is CASSLGQGIAEAFF. The CDR3 bases are TGCGCCAGCAGCTTGGGTCAGGGAATAGCTGAAGCTTTCTTT.

V gene TRBV4-3 combines with J gene TRBJ1-1; possibly TRBD1 for D (5 bases). Trimming stripped 2 bases from V and 1 base from J, with 11 bases between. The germline gives CDR1 LGHNA, CDR2 YSLEER. The CDR3 totals 15 residues. The CDR3 protein is CASSQLAGRNTEAFF. In DNA form, the CDR3 reads TGCGCCAGCAGCCAACTTGCAGGGCGGAACACTGAAGCTTTCTTT.

The chain recombines TRBV14 with TRBJ2-7; no reliable D call. V dropped 1 base and J dropped 1 base, with 14 bases sitting between them. The V gene's germline CDR1 is SGHDN and CDR2 FVKESK. CDR3 length: 16 residues. The CDR3 protein is CASSQGNDWSSYEQYF. CDR3 coding DNA: TGTGCCAGCAGCCAAGGGAATGACTGGAGTTCCTACGAGCAGTACTTC.

The chain links TRBV7-2 to TRBJ2-7; possibly TRBD2 for D (6 bases). The V end lost 5 bases, the J end lost 7 bases, and 24 bases lay between the germline ends. Germline-derived CDR1 and CDR2 are SGHTA and FQGNSA. The CDR3 covers 16 residues. CDR3 amino acids: CASSALVRRGGGEQYF. CDR3 nucleotide sequence: TGTGCCAGCAGCGCTCTCGTTCGACGGGGTGGGGGGGAGCAGTACTTC. Filled out from reference TRBV7-2 and TRBJ2-7, the complete variable domain reads GAGVSQSPSNKVTEKGKDVELRCDPISGHTALYWYRQSLGQGLEFLIYFQGNSAPDKSGLPSDRFSAERTGGSVSTLTIQRTQQEDSAVYLCASSALVRRGGGEQYFGPGTRLTVT.

This clone was observed once. This rearrangement joins TRBV6-1 to TRBJ2-5, with a tentative D call TRBD2 (6 bases). CDR1 and CDR2 from the germline V gene are MNHNS and SASEGT. This CDR3 is built from 14 residues. Trimming took 0 bases from V and 4 from J, leaving 9 bases between them. The DNA of the CDR3 is TGTGCCAGCAGTGAAGCGCGGGGCCGAGAGACCCAGTACTTC. Its translation is CASSEARGRETQYF.

This clone was seen a single time. The chain carries TRBV6-5 and TRBJ1-5, with TRBD1 as a possible D gene (5 bases). This CDR3 comprises 13 residues. The V gene's germline CDR1 is MNHEY and CDR2 SVGAGI. Trimming cost V 7 bases and J 6 bases, with 13 bases left between them. The CDR3 coding sequence is TGTGCCAGCAAATCAGGGACTACTCAGCCCCAGCATTTT. Amino acids: CASKSGTTQPQHF.

The gene calls are TRBV7-9 and TRBJ1-6; TRBD1 might be the D (6 bases). The germline gives CDR1 SEHNR, CDR2 FQNEAQ (reference sequence). The CDR3 spans 15 residues. V was clipped by 6 bases and J by 5 bases, with 14 bases between them. As DNA, the CDR3 is TGTGCCAGCAGGCCGTCGGGACAAGATAATTCACCCCTCCACTTT. This encodes CASRPSGQDNSPLHF.

V and J are TRBV6-5 and TRBJ2-5, with a possible D match to TRBD2 (6 bases). Trimming took off 6 bases at V and 5 bases at J, with 19 bases between the two ends. CDR3 length: 15 amino acids. Germline-derived CDR1 and CDR2 are MNHEY and SVGAGI. CDR3 DNA: TGTGCCAGCAGACCCATTACGGGGGTCTCGGAGACCCAGTACTTC. It encodes CASRPITGVSETQYF.

CDR3 residues: CASSETGHQPQHF. CDR3 nucleotide sequence: TGTGCCAGCTCAGAGACAGGACATCAGCCCCAGCATTTT. The chain recombines TRBV18 with TRBJ1-5; possible D gene TRBD1, 6 bases. Germline loops: CDR1 KGHSH, CDR2 LQKENI. Trimming shortened V by 5 bases and J by 5 bases, and 10 bases separated the two germline ends. The CDR3 loop spans 13 amino acids. Full variable domain (missing parts from reference TRBV18 and TRBJ1-5): NAGVMQNPRHLVRRRGQEARLRCSPMKGHSHVYWYRQLPEEGLKFMVYLQKENIIDESGMPKERFSAEFPKEGPSILRIQQVVRGDSAAYFCASSETGHQPQHFGDGTRLSIL.

This sequence joins TRBV5-4 and TRBJ2-5; 11 nucleotides align to TRBD1. The better agreement between TRBJ2-7 and the DNA end casts doubt on the J call. The CDR3 covers 16 residues. Germline lookup yields CDR1 SGHNT and CDR2 YYREEE (reference sequence). The CDR3: CASSLTGTGGSYEQYF. DNA of the CDR3: TGTGCCAGCAGCCTTACCGGGACAGGGGGATCCTACGAGCAGTACTTC.

This chain connects TRBV5-6 to TRBJ1-4; D is possibly TRBD1 (5 bases). The germline CDR1 and CDR2 sequences are SGHDT and YYEEEE. V gave up 4 bases and J gave up 6 bases, with 16 bases separating them. The CDR3 has 15 amino acids. CDR3 sequence reads: CASSPRAGSDEKLFF. The CDR3 region has the DNA TGTGCCAGCAGCCCCAGGGCAGGATCTGATGAAAAACTGTTTTTT.

The gene calls are TRBV4-1 and TRBJ2-2, with D unclear. V shed 3 bases and J shed 6 bases, with 14 bases lying between them. Germline V gene lookup returns CDR1 MGHRA and CDR2 YSYEKL. The CDR3 covers 15 residues. The CDR3 bases are TGCGCCAGCAGCCACAACGTACAGTCGGCCGGGGAGCTGTTTTTT. As protein: CASSHNVQSAGELFF.

The chain employs TRBV18 and TRBJ2-7, with TRBD1 identical over 12 bases. V gave up 6 bases and J gave up 6 bases; unmatched junction bases: 15. CDR3 length: 17 amino acids. In germline, CDR1 is KGHSH, CDR2 LQKENI. CDR3 loop: CASSPGTGGVGISEQYF. The CDR3, as DNA: TGTGCCAGCTCCCCCGGGACAGGGGGCGTAGGGATCTCCGAGCAGTACTTC.

This chain joins TRBV5-1 and TRBJ2-5, with D hard to call. Trimming took off 4 bases at V and 1 base at J, with 17 bases between the two ends. Germline CDR1 and CDR2: SGHRS and YFSETQ. The length of the CDR3 is 16 residues. This chain's CDR3 is CASSPRRPVIQETQYF. The CDR3 bases are TGCGCCAGCAGCCCTAGAAGGCCCGTAATCCAAGAGACCCAGTACTTC.

This clone appeared a few times. The chain employs TRBV25-1 and TRBJ2-2, with 9 nucleotides matching TRBD1. Germline CDR1 and CDR2: MGHDK and SYGVNS. The J segment lost 3 bases and the V segment lost 6 bases, leaving 5 bases of the junction unmatched. This CDR3 spans 15 amino acids. The chain's CDR3 is CASRSGDRDTGELFF. DNA of the CDR3: TGTGCCAGCAGGTCCGGGGACAGGGACACCGGGGAGCTGTTTTTT.

J is TRBJ2-2 and V is TRBV2, with 7 nucleotides matching TRBD2. Germline V gene lookup returns CDR1 SNHLY and CDR2 FYNNEI. There are 14 residues in the CDR3. The trim removed 9 bases at V and 1 base at J, leaving 5 bases unmatched. Here the CDR3 reads CARGTTGNTGELFF. The CDR3 nucleotides read TGTGCCAGGGGGACTACAGGGAACACCGGGGAGCTGTTTTTT. Drawing the rest from reference TRBV2 and TRBJ2-2, the complete variable domain is EPEVTQTPSHQVTQMGQEVILRCVPISNHLYFYWYRQILGQKVEFLVSFYNNEISEKSEIFDDQFSVERPDGSNFTLKIRSTKLEDSAMYFCARGTTGNTGELFFGEGSRLTVL.

This chain uses TRBV2 with TRBJ1-1, with D uncertain. From germline, CDR1 is SNHLY and CDR2 FYNNEI. V lost 4 bases to trimming and J lost 1 base, with 7 bases between them. CDR3 size: 13 residues. CDR3 sequence: CASSASGNTEAFF. As DNA, the CDR3 is TGTGCCAGCAGTGCTTCGGGGAACACTGAAGCTTTCTTT.

This clone was counted a few times. J is TRBJ1-1 and V is TRBV9; TRBD1 might be the D (5 bases). Deletions cut 0 bases from V and 5 bases from J, with 11 bases between. There are 14 residues in the CDR3. Germline assignment: CDR1 SGDLS and CDR2 YYNGEE. In DNA form, the CDR3 reads TGTGCCAGCAGCGTAGGGGGGGGAGATACTGAAGCTTTCTTT. As protein: CASSVGGGDTEAFF.